The source of this TCR beta chain is a study of cytomegalovirus exposure and HLA in healthy donors. PCR employed 60 Vbeta and 13 Jbeta primers. Assay: immunoSEQ multiplex PCR; the TCRdb copy retains only in-frame clones and omits some. This table has under 90,000 clones, 70% to 80% appearing once. Study-level points and caveats: Most TCR sequences were rare, but some public TCRs occurred in many donors. In a later analysis, about 17,000 TCR beta sequences were associated with HLA alleles at 0.05 false discovery rate.

In the case of this clone: Its antigen is not known.

V lost 3 bases, J lost 3 bases, and 15 bases lay in between. CDR1 is ENHRY and CDR2 is SYGVKD in the germline V gene. The CDR3 has 15 residues. Donors counted as nominally healthy when sampled, yet unrecorded immune exposures were likely. This clonotype originated in a man aged 50 to 59 in good health and CMV-seropositive. Sequenced sample: PBMCs. The chain recombines TRBV10-3 with TRBJ2-7; D ambiguous. CDR3: CAISDSGTRGYEQYF. The CDR3 DNA reads as TGTGCCATCAGTGATTCTGGCACCCGAGGCTACGAGCAGTACTTC.